Presented here are 5 T cell receptor beta chains from one specimen sequenced in a study of OX40 agonist ivuxolimab in advanced cancers. Libraries were prepared by immunoSEQ multiplex PCR; TCRdb keeps only in-frame clonotypes and omits some of them. The data show tens of thousands of clones, 65% to 75% seen once. The sequenced sample was CD4+ or CD8+ T cells sorted from blood, obtained in a trial of the OX40 agonist ivuxolimab. The receptors here all came from an adult with an advanced solid tumor such as melanoma, head and neck, liver or kidney cancer.

The gene calls are TRBV18 and TRBJ2-2; no definite D call. Trimming removed 3 bases at V and 0 bases at J, with 8 bases between. The CDR3 extends over 15 amino acids. Per germline, CDR1 KGHSH and CDR2 LQKENI. The CDR3, as DNA: TGTGCCAGCTCACCCCAAAGCCCGAACACCGGGGAGCTGTTTTTT. This sequence encodes CASSPQSPNTGELFF.

The chain has TRBV19 and TRBJ1-3; possibly TRBD1 for D (5 bases). Germline CDR1 is LNHDA and CDR2 is SQIVND (reference sequence). The length of the CDR3 is 14 residues. V lost 11 bases, J lost 0 bases, and 14 bases lay in between. The CDR3, as DNA: TGTGCCGGACGGGACTTCAGCTCTGGAAACACCATATATTTT. This codes for CAGRDFSSGNTIYF.

This clone was seen a single time. The genes are TRBV6-1 and TRBJ1-2; 8 nucleotides align to TRBD1. This CDR3 is 13 amino acids long. CDR1 is MNHNS and CDR2 is SASEGT in the germline V gene. V lost 3 bases and J lost 6; bases outside the gene matches: 3. CDR3 sequence (DNA): TGTGCCAGCAGTGACCAGGGGGCGGATGGCTACACCTTC. This gives the protein CASSDQGADGYTF.

The chain has TRBV6-4 and TRBJ1-6, with D uncertain. Germline V gene data show CDR1 as MRHNA and CDR2 as SNTAGT. The V gene lost 2 bases and the J gene lost 8 bases, with 4 bases spanning the gap. The CDR3 extends over 12 amino acids. The CDR3 sequence is CASSDGYSPLHF. The CDR3 region has the DNA TGTGCCAGCAGTGACGGCTATTCACCCCTCCACTTT.

The chain couples TRBV5-8 to TRBJ1-5; D is undetermined. Between the trimmed V and J ends, which lost 2 bases and 7 bases, there was a span of 10 bases. The CDR3 is 13 amino acids. Germline V CDR1 and CDR2: SGHTS, YDEGEE. CDR3 amino acids: CASSFISGQPQHF. The CDR3 region has the DNA TGTGCCAGCAGCTTTATATCCGGGCAGCCCCAGCATTTT.